This T cell receptor beta chain was sequenced for a study of cytomegalovirus exposure and HLA in healthy donors. These donors, healthy bone marrow donors, were studied. The CDR3 sequence is 15 residues long. Germline V gives CDR1 MNHEY, CDR2 SMNVEV (reference sequence). V trimming: 0 bases; J trimming: 0 bases; junction bases outside the gene matches: 2. 13 Jbeta primers and 60 Vbeta primers were used for the PCR. Profiled with immunoSEQ multiplex PCR; TCRdb holds only in-frame clones, not every one. Seen here are 90,000 to 120,000 clones, 77% observed once, and the top ten hold 3.5% to 5%. The sample comprised PBMCs. This receptor was obtained from a male donor in good health and CMV-seronegative. The V call is TRBV27, the J call TRBJ2-7; 7 bases line up with TRBD1. The CDR3 nucleotides read TGTGCCAGCAGTTTATCGGACAGGATCTCCTACGAGCAGTACTTC. It encodes CASSLSDRISYEQYF.